This T cell receptor beta chain was obtained from a study of T cells in Graves' hyperthyroidism and ophthalmopathy. Trimming shortened V by 9 bases and J by 9 bases, and 15 bases separated the two germline ends. Germline V gene lookup returns CDR1 ENHRY and CDR2 SYGVKD. This CDR3 has 13 amino acids. Findings of the study overall: Most thyroid clonotypes with frequency above 0.001 were detected in blood.

RNA transcripts yielded amplified TCR beta CDR3 regions. HTBI primers were used for first-round RT-PCR of the TCR CDR3. TCRdb redid the calling of the multiplex PCR reads with MiXCR, one entry per CDR3 protein. The sample shows approximately 40,000 distinct CDR3 sequences, roughly half of them seen only once. The table lists this clonotype with many counts. The antigen remains undetermined. The diagnostic basis comprised clinical symptoms, serum thyroxine and TRAb, thyroid ultrasound and orbital computed tomography. The sequence was obtained from a man aged 40-49 years with Graves' ophthalmopathy. The chain links TRBV10-3 to TRBJ1-6, with TRBD1 as a possible D gene (6 bases). Source material: blood. CDR3 in amino acids: CAITQGWGSPLHF. CDR3 sequence (DNA): TGTGCCATTACACAGGGCTGGGGTTCACCCCTCCACTTT.